This record covers a single T cell receptor (beta chain). Its specific antigen is unknown. Within one base of it there is no much larger clone, and no base qualities were kept. This specimen comes from a study of T cells in Graves' hyperthyroidism and ophthalmopathy (dated by TCRdb to between 2018 and 2021). At the level of the whole study: Peripheral blood samples were taken at the time of initial diagnosis, prior to any treatment. After blood sampling, hyperthyroidism patients were treated with methimazole at a starting dose of 30 mg daily, and ophthalmopathy patients were treated with high-dose intravenous methylprednisolone. According to the paper, TCR Vbeta CDR3 sequencing was carried out on around 140 peripheral blood samples, which came from about 45 ophthalmopathy, around 75 hyperthyroidism and approximately 17 progressor patients. Thyroid tissue and blood T-cell repertoires from six Graves' hyperthyroidism patients were also compared in the study. Prospective prediction of ophthalmopathy was tested in an independent validation cohort of approximately 18 hyperthyroidism patients and around 16 patients who later progressed to ophthalmopathy. The 80 to 100 discovery patients were randomly divided into training and test sets at a 7:3 ratio. To identify distinguishing TCR V-J signatures, a discovery cohort of 95 to 100 patients was used, comprising some 43 with Graves' ophthalmopathy and under 60 with stable Graves' hyperthyroidism.

TCR beta CDR3 regions were amplified from RNA transcripts. The TCR CDR3 was subjected to a first round of RT-PCR using the HTBI primer set and the Qiagen OneStep RT-PCR kit. Libraries were constructed in a second round of multiplex PCR, after which size selection and purification were performed. Sequencing of the libraries was done on an Illumina HiSeq2000 using paired-end 100 bp reads. Concerning the study's data processing: SOAPnuke was used to process the raw data, with reads discarded if the reads contained adapters or uncalled bases, had a mean Phred below 15, or lacked an exact constant-primer or identifier match. High-quality paired reads were merged with COPE v1.2.5, and unique nucleotide sequences were defined as clonotypes. MiTCR v1.1 was used to align clonotypes to the IMGT TRBV, TRBD and TRBJ reference segments. Only V-J combinations with frequency above 0.0001, covering about 99% of repertoires, were analysed. A TCS score was defined as the ratio of F50 (clonal expansion) to E x V (chaos), with BLOSUM62-based TCRdist applied between CDR3 peptides within each V-J. Welch's t-statistics and random forest reduced 500 to 650 V-J features to 10 to 15, which were used in a naive Bayes classifier (R e1071). TCRdb itself trimmed the public reads at Q25 with fastp, ran MiXCR and retained productive beta chains. Here each entry gathers all rows of one CDR3 protein and keeps the most common genes and DNA. None of the V and J calls come from the authors' own analysis; TCRdb made them. This sample has 480,000 or so distinct CDR3 sequences in its table, and 13% to 15% of those were observed once. The ten largest clones add up to 15% to 20% of the sample.

Study-level results and caveats: A 13 V-J signature model separated ophthalmopathy from stable hyperthyroidism, with just over 85% sensitivity and around 84% specificity in cross-validation and 80%/75% in testing. Most expanded thyroid clonotypes (frequency above 0.001) were also detected in blood, a finding suggesting that blood repertoires may reflect thyroid immune responses. In validation, the model predicted progression to ophthalmopathy a median of roughly 6.5 months before onset, with over 60% sensitivity and 72.22% specificity. Sample size was not statistically predetermined, and investigators were not blinded to group allocation.

Graves' hyperthyroidism was defined as stable when no progression to ophthalmopathy occurred over 18 months of follow-up. Hyperthyroidism patients were newly diagnosed, had a disease duration of under 2 months, and were aged 18 to 65 years. The study excluded patients with uncontrolled infections, other autoimmune diseases, pregnancy or lactation. Diagnoses relied on clinical symptoms, serum thyroxine and TRAb, thyroid ultrasound and orbital computed tomography. PBMCs were isolated from more than 9 ml of fresh peripheral blood by Ficoll-Paque density gradient centrifugation. Trizol reagent was used to extract total RNA, and RNA quality was then checked on an Agilent 2100 Bioanalyzer. The CDR3, from cysteine to phenylalanine, totals 15 residues. The retained sequence is limited to the CDR3, 45 bases, with the frame set at the first base. From a lookup of the germline V gene (reference sequence), CDR1 and CDR2 are SEHNR and FQNEAQ. From V the trimming removes 6 bases and from J it removes 2 bases, while the gene matches leave 6 bases of the junction unaccounted for.

The sequence is built from TRBV7-9 and TRBJ1-1; TRBD1 aligns with 10 central bases. The TCR sequence derives from a woman under 30 with Graves' hyperthyroidism. Sequences were obtained from blood. The CDR3 is CASRPGTGVNTEAFF. The DNA is TGTGCCAGCAGGCCCGGGACAGGGGTTAACACTGAAGCTTTCTTT.